This TCR beta chain stems from a study of blood T cell repertoires in COVID-19. Study at large: T cells, B-cell-depleted T cells, or PBMCs supplied cDNA or gDNA.

In the study's own analysis: How many nucleated cells were present was estimated from reference gene primer amplification. Clones were sequenced by immunoSEQ multiplex PCR, and TCRdb holds only the in-frame ones, with some missing. V, J and clone size derive from that table, while D and trimming were established from the DNA sequence. The table lists approximately 190,000 clones, less than 90% of them singletons. Trimming took off 1 base at V and 0 bases at J, with 6 bases between the two ends. CDR1 is LGHDT and CDR2 is YNNKEL in the germline V gene (reference sequence). This CDR3 has 15 residues. The receptor was isolated from a woman between 40 and 50 years old with acute or convalescent COVID-19. The chain combines TRBV3-1 (or the pseudogene TRBV3-2) with TRBJ1-4; D is undetermined. The sample comprised peripheral blood. The CDR3 bases are TGTGCCAGCAGCCAAGTGGGCGCAACTAATGAAAAACTGTTTTTT. Protein: CASSQVGATNEKLFF.